One and the same sample provided the 31 T cell receptor beta chains below, sequenced in a study of OX40 agonist ivuxolimab in advanced cancers. Generated by immunoSEQ multiplex PCR, the TCRdb table keeps only in-frame clones and is missing some. The table has 70,000 to 95,000 clones, approximately 85% seen once. This specimen consisted of CD4+ or CD8+ T cells sorted from blood, obtained in a trial of the OX40 agonist ivuxolimab. The receptors originated from an adult with an advanced solid tumor such as melanoma, head and neck, liver or kidney cancer.

This clone was observed a single time. V gene TRBV10-3 combines with J gene TRBJ1-3, with a possible D match to TRBD1 (6 bases). CDR1 ENHRY and CDR2 SYGVKD come from the germline V gene. This CDR3 is 12 amino acids long. Trimming took 4 bases from V and 8 from J, leaving 9 bases between them. The chain's CDR3 is CAISGRGDTIYF. The DNA for the CDR3 is TGTGCCATCAGTGGCAGGGGTGACACCATATATTTT.

The rearrangement links TRBV9 to TRBJ2-2; 7 nucleotides agree with TRBD2. V shed 0 bases and J 9 bases; nucleotides not matched to a gene: 5. The CDR3 consists of 14 residues. The germline gives CDR1 SGDLS, CDR2 YYNGEE. As DNA, the CDR3 is TGTGCCAGCAGCGTAGATCAGCGGGACCGGGAGCTGTTTTTT. This gives the protein CASSVDQRDRELFF.

The chain uses TRBV5-1 and TRBJ2-1; 7 positions match TRBD2. Unmatched junction bases numbered 13, after V lost 0 bases and J lost 10 bases. This CDR3 is 16 amino acids long. Germline CDR1 SGHRS, CDR2 YFSETQ. CDR3 bases: TGCGCCAGCAGCTTGGAAACTAGCGCGCAGGTAAAGGAGCAGTTCTTC. Encoded protein: CASSLETSAQVKEQFF.

In its sample, this clone was seen a few times. The chain links TRBV6-1 to TRBJ2-1; 14 bases are a match to TRBD2. The CDR3 is 18 amino acids. V lost 3 bases and J lost 6; bases outside the gene matches: 10. In germline, CDR1 is MNHNS, CDR2 SASEGT. CDR3 nucleotide sequence: TGTGCCAGCAGTGACCGCTGGACTAGCGGGAGGTCGGGCAATGAGCAGTTCTTC. It is translated as CASSDRWTSGRSGNEQFF.

The rearrangement uses TRBV28 and TRBJ2-1; unclear D gene. Trimming took off 11 bases at V and 4 bases at J, with 9 bases between the two ends. From germline, CDR1 is MDHEN and CDR2 SYDVKM. The length of the CDR3 is 11 residues. CDR3 DNA sequence: TGTGCCCTCGGCCCGTACAATGAGCAGTTCTTC. As protein: CALGPYNEQFF. The full variable domain, in which reference TRBV28 and TRBJ2-1 provide the parts outside the CDR3, is DVKVTQSSRYLVKRTGEKVFLECVQDMDHENMFWYRQDPGLGLRLIYFSYDVKMKEKGDIPEGYSVSREKKERFSLILESASTNQTSMYLCALGPYNEQFFGPGTRLTVL.

This clone appeared once. This chain links TRBV11-2 with TRBJ1-6; 7 positions match TRBD1. V lost 5 bases to trimming and J lost 9 bases; unmatched junction nucleotides: 7. This CDR3 has 14 residues. Per the germline V gene, CDR1 is SGHAT and CDR2 is FQNNGV. The CDR3 loop is CASSLNRGGSPLHF. The CDR3 DNA sequence: TGTGCCAGCAGCCTAAACAGGGGTGGTTCACCCCTCCACTTT.

This chain uses TRBV27 with TRBJ1-1, with D perhaps matching TRBD1 (5 bases). Trimming shortened V by 2 bases and J by 1 base, and 5 bases separated the two germline ends. The CDR3 totals 13 residues. The germline CDR1 and CDR2 sequences are MNHEY and SMNVEV (reference sequence). In DNA form, the CDR3 reads TGTGCCAGCAGTTTAGGGGGGAACACTGAAGCTTTCTTT. It yields the protein CASSLGGNTEAFF.

This clone was picked up a small number of times. The chain carries TRBV28 and TRBJ1-4; D may be TRBD1 (5 bases). The V end lost 6 bases, the J end lost 9 bases, and 23 bases lay between the germline ends. The V gene's germline CDR1 is MDHEN and CDR2 SYDVKM. The CDR3 has 16 amino acids. The CDR3: CASSPLSDSDRKKLFF. The DNA of the CDR3 is TGTGCCAGCAGCCCCCTCAGCGATTCTGACAGAAAAAAACTGTTTTTT.

The chain joins TRBV25-1 to TRBJ2-5; 9 positions match TRBD2. CDR3 length: 14 amino acids. Unmatched junction bases numbered 5, after V lost 4 bases and J lost 5 bases. In germline, CDR1 is MGHDK, CDR2 SYGVNS. The CDR3 protein is CASSGFSGSETQYF. The CDR3 DNA reads TGTGCCAGCAGTGGGTTTAGCGGGAGTGAGACCCAGTACTTC.

This chain links TRBV7-9 with TRBJ2-6, with D tentatively TRBD1 (5 bases). Germline CDR1 reads SEHNR; CDR2 reads FQNEAQ (reference sequence). The V end was cut by 3 bases, the J end by 1 base, with 7 bases between. The CDR3 is made up of 15 amino acids. The CDR3 loop reads CASSFQGSGANVLTF. The CDR3, as DNA: TGTGCCAGCAGCTTTCAGGGATCTGGGGCCAACGTCCTGACTTTC.

V usage is TRBV11-3 and J usage is TRBJ2-5; tentatively, D is TRBD2 (5 bases). This CDR3 spans 14 amino acids. V lost 8 bases and J lost 0, with 13 bases in between. Germline V gene data show CDR1 as SGHNT and CDR2 as YENEEA. CDR3: CASSSGSDQETQYF. The CDR3 DNA follows: TGTGCCAGCTCTAGTGGGAGTGACCAAGAGACCCAGTACTTC. Drawing the rest from reference TRBV11-3 and TRBJ2-5, the complete variable domain is EAGVVQSPRYKIIEKKQPVAFWCNPISGHNTLYWYLQNLGQGPELLIRYENEEAVDDSQLPKDRFSAERLKGVDSTLKIQPAELGDSAVYLCASSSGSDQETQYFGPGTRLLVL.

This chain connects TRBV5-4 to TRBJ1-2, with unresolved D. The CDR3 runs 14 residues. Deletions cut 4 bases from V and 7 bases from J, with 17 bases between. Germline loops: CDR1 SGHNT, CDR2 YYREEE (reference sequence). This CDR3 reads CASSPSDGAAGYTF. Here the CDR3 DNA reads TGTGCCAGCAGCCCGTCCGACGGAGCGGCTGGCTACACCTTC.

The chain uses TRBV14 and TRBJ2-3; D remains ambiguous. Trimming left V 0 bases short and J 0 bases short, with 13 bases between. Germline CDR1 SGHDN, CDR2 FVKESK. The CDR3 runs to 17 residues. The DNA of the CDR3 is TGTGCCAGCAGCCAAGATCCGGGTCGGGCTAGCACAGATACGCAGTATTTT. Its protein product is CASSQDPGRASTDTQYF.

The chain has TRBV11-2 and TRBJ1-5; D is perhaps TRBD1 (5 bases). The germline V and J ends were trimmed by 3 bases and 2 bases, with 8 bases remaining between them. Germline V CDR1 and CDR2: SGHAT, FQNNGV. CDR3 size: 14 residues. Here the CDR3 reads CASSLRGGNQPQHF. CDR3 nucleotides: TGTGCCAGCAGCTTGAGGGGTGGCAATCAGCCCCAGCATTTT.

DNA of the CDR3: TGTGCCAGCAGCTTAAACTCTTTTGGGGTCGGCGAGCAGTACTTC. It encodes CASSLNSFGVGEQYF. The chain carries TRBV13 and TRBJ2-7; D gene ambiguous. The V gene lost 2 bases and the J gene lost 6 bases, with 17 bases spanning the gap. The CDR3 totals 15 residues. CDR1 and CDR2 (germline): PRHDT, FYEKMQ (reference sequence).

The rearrangement uses TRBV4-2 and TRBJ2-7; 8 positions match TRBD1. The CDR3 sequence is 16 residues long. The germline gives CDR1 LGHNA, CDR2 YNFKEQ. The V and J ends lost 5 bases and 2 bases, in that order; junction bases with no gene match: 11. CDR3 sequence: CASSLDPDRVTYEQYF. The CDR3 bases are TGTGCCAGCAGCTTGGATCCGGACAGGGTAACCTACGAGCAGTACTTC.

The chain links TRBV6-1 to TRBJ2-7; D possibly corresponds to TRBD2 (6 bases). The ends were cut back, 2 bases at V and 2 bases at J, with 10 bases in the middle. The germline V gene has CDR1 MNHNS and CDR2 SASEGT. This CDR3 has 14 residues. CDR3 in DNA: TGTGCCAGCAGTGAACGGGGGAACCCCTACGAGCAGTACTTC. Amino acid sequence: CASSERGNPYEQYF.

This rearrangement joins TRBV5-1 to TRBJ2-7; D is perhaps TRBD1 (5 bases). The V end was cut by 4 bases, the J end by 7 bases, with 21 bases between. Germline V CDR1 and CDR2: SGHRS, YFSETQ. This CDR3 spans 15 amino acids. The CDR3 DNA is TGCGCCAGCAGCCCTTTGCTGTCCAGGGCCGGAGAGCAGTACTTC. This codes for CASSPLLSRAGEQYF.

This sequence joins TRBV19 and TRBJ1-4, with 10 bases aligning to TRBD1. Germline loops: CDR1 LNHDA, CDR2 SQIVND (reference sequence). This CDR3 has 15 residues. Trimming removed 5 bases from V and 8 bases from J; junction bases left unmatched: 8. The CDR3 loop is CASSATGGYDEKLFF. The CDR3 coding sequence is TGTGCCAGTAGTGCGACAGGGGGCTATGACGAAAAACTGTTTTTT.

This chain links TRBV28 with TRBJ2-7; possible D gene TRBD2, 5 bases. V was trimmed by 1 base and J by 5 bases, leaving 15 bases between them. CDR1 and CDR2 from the germline V gene are MDHEN and SYDVKM. There are 15 residues in the CDR3. The CDR3 sequence is CASSLFEGVKDEQYF. The CDR3 nucleotides are TGTGCCAGCAGTTTATTCGAGGGAGTGAAGGACGAGCAGTACTTC.

In this sample, this clone turned up a few times. The rearrangement links TRBV4-2 to TRBJ1-4, with D unclear. Germline V gene lookup returns CDR1 LGHNA and CDR2 YNFKEQ. The CDR3 is 15 amino acids. The V and J ends lost 0 bases and 0 bases respectively, with 5 bases between them. The CDR3, as DNA: TGTGCCAGCAGCCAAGAGGAGGCAACTAATGAAAAACTGTTTTTT. Translated: CASSQEEATNEKLFF.

V gene TRBV27 combines with J gene TRBJ2-2; D may be TRBD2 (5 bases). The length of the CDR3 is 19 residues. Trimming shortened V by 5 bases and J by 3 bases, and 25 bases separated the two germline ends. CDR1 is MNHEY, CDR2 SMNVEV, per germline (reference sequence). Written as DNA, the CDR3 is TGTGCCAGCAGTCCATTAATCCTGTCACCGGGGAAACACACCGGGGAGCTGTTTTTT. It yields the protein CASSPLILSPGKHTGELFF.

This clone was counted once. This rearrangement joins TRBV5-4 to TRBJ2-7, with a tentative D call TRBD2 (5 bases). The germline V gene has CDR1 SGHNT and CDR2 YYREEE (reference sequence). Trimming took 3 bases from V and 7 from J, leaving 14 bases between them. The CDR3 length is 13 residues. CDR3 sequence: CASSSLLTGEQYF. CDR3 in DNA: TGTGCCAGCAGCTCACTTCTCACGGGGGAGCAGTACTTC.

This chain connects TRBV18 to TRBJ2-2; D unresolved. The CDR3 contains 15 residues. Trimming removed 2 bases from V and 0 bases from J, with 7 bases in between. The germline V gene has CDR1 KGHSH and CDR2 LQKENI. The CDR3 region is CASSPNPPNTGELFF. The CDR3 DNA reads TGTGCCAGCTCACCAAATCCGCCGAACACCGGGGAGCTGTTTTTT.

This clone was seen only a few times. The chain links TRBV18 to TRBJ1-1; 9 bases agree with TRBD1. CDR1 KGHSH and CDR2 LQKENI come from the germline V gene. The V gene end was trimmed by 1 base and the J gene end by 4 bases; junction bases not matched to a gene: 4. The CDR3 sequence is 15 residues long. The CDR3 DNA sequence: TGTGCCAGCTCACCACTACGGGACAGGGTCACTGAAGCTTTCTTT. Translation gives CASSPLRDRVTEAFF.

The table lists this clone with a count of one. The rearrangement joins TRBV19 to TRBJ2-5, with 7 bases fitting TRBD1. The CDR3 length is 13 residues. Germline V CDR1 and CDR2: LNHDA, SQIVND (reference sequence). V trimming: 4 bases; J trimming: 5 bases; junction bases outside the gene matches: 4. The CDR3 spells CASSNDRAETQYF. In nucleotides, the CDR3 is TGTGCCAGTAGTAACGACAGGGCGGAGACCCAGTACTTC.

The sample holds one count of this clone. This chain connects TRBV13 to TRBJ1-2; D not resolved. Germline V gene sequence: CDR1 PRHDT, CDR2 FYEKMQ (reference sequence). This CDR3 region has 15 residues. The V end lost 0 bases, the J end lost 3 bases, and 11 bases lay between the germline ends. The CDR3 sequence: CASSLGQWVDYGYTF. The CDR3 DNA is TGTGCCAGCAGCTTAGGCCAGTGGGTGGACTATGGCTACACCTTC.

The V gene is TRBV28, the J gene TRBJ2-7; 7 bases are a match to TRBD2. J gave up 0 bases and V 3 bases, and 2 bases lay outside the gene matches. Germline CDR1 MDHEN, CDR2 SYDVKM. The CDR3 has 14 residues. As DNA, the CDR3 is TGTGCCAGCAGTTTTAGCGGGCCCTCCTACGAGCAGTACTTC. It specifies CASSFSGPSYEQYF.

This sequence joins TRBV7-2 and TRBJ2-7, with D unresolved. This CDR3 is 16 amino acids long. Germline values: CDR1 SGHTA, CDR2 FQGNSA. V lost 2 bases and J 0 bases, leaving 14 bases between the germline ends. The CDR3, as DNA: TGTGCCAGCAGCTTAATTGCCTCCCAAATCTCCTACGAGCAGTACTTC. Its translation: CASSLIASQISYEQYF.

The chain uses TRBV5-1 and TRBJ2-5; D is possibly TRBD2 (6 bases). Gene TRBJ2-7 matches the end of the DNA better, so the J call may be wrong. This CDR3 has 16 residues. Germline values: CDR1 SGHRS, CDR2 YFSETQ. The DNA for the CDR3 is TGCGCCAGCAGCCCGCGCGGGGCCGAGGGCGTGTACGAGCAGTACTTC. Its protein product is CASSPRGAEGVYEQYF.

The rearrangement uses TRBV28 and TRBJ2-2, with D uncertain. This CDR3 comprises 14 residues. Germline assignment: CDR1 MDHEN and CDR2 SYDVKM. The germline V and J ends were trimmed by 9 bases and 2 bases, with 13 bases remaining between them. CDR3 nucleotide sequence: TGTGCCAGTTTAGGCCCCGTTAACACCGGGGAGCTGTTTTTT. This encodes CASLGPVNTGELFF.